This T cell receptor beta chain appears in the sequencing data of a study of T cell responses to AZD1222 COVID-19 vaccine. Study-level points and caveats: Seropositive status at baseline applied to only six AZD1222 recipients. Two AZD1222 doses significantly raised spike-specific TCR breadth and depth over controls. Variant regions that are unmutated are reportedly the target of nearly half of spike-specific TCRs. None of the repertoires were sampled until the peak T cell response had passed.

On this clone itself: Its antigen is still unknown.

TCRdb's table, derived via immunoSEQ multiplex PCR, lists solely in-frame clones and lacks some. The top ten clones hold about 5% of a sample with roughly 100,000 clones, roughly 91% of them seen once. The material sequenced was peripheral blood, taken on day 0 of AZD1222 vaccination. This sequence was found in an adult in good health.

For the CDR3, the DNA is TGTGCCAGCAGCGCAGACAGAGACCACCAAGAGACCCAGTACTTC. This gives the protein CASSADRDHQETQYF. J is TRBJ2-5 and V is TRBV21-1; TRBD1 is the table's D call, not checked against the DNA. TRBV21-1 is labeled a pseudogene. This CDR3 has 15 amino acids.